This passage covers 17 T cell receptor beta chains from one sample sequenced in a study of blood T cell repertoires in COVID-19. Clones were sequenced by immunoSEQ multiplex PCR, and TCRdb holds only the in-frame ones, with some missing. Among approximately 290,000 clones listed, around 89% were seen once. The sequenced material came from peripheral blood. Receptors were obtained from a man under 40 with acute or convalescent COVID-19.

The chain joins TRBV5-1 to TRBJ1-4; D is uncertain. Germline V gene sequence: CDR1 SGHRS, CDR2 YFSETQ. The length of the CDR3 is 16 residues. V lost 6 bases and J 6 bases, leaving 21 bases between the germline ends. The CDR3 coding sequence is TGCGCCAGCACCACCATCCCCACAGCCACGGATGAAAAACTGTTTTTT. It codes for CASTTIPTATDEKLFF.

The chain is built from TRBV6-5 and TRBJ1-3, with D possibly matching TRBD1 (5 bases). With 2 bases removed from V and 3 bases from J, the gap between germline ends came to 14 bases. Per germline, CDR1 MNHEY and CDR2 SVGAGI. The CDR3 totals 16 residues. CDR3 residues: CASSYGAPGNGNTIYF. Written as DNA, the CDR3 is TGTGCCAGCAGTTACGGGGCCCCAGGGAATGGAAACACCATATATTTT.

V gene TRBV4-1 combines with J gene TRBJ2-7; TRBD2 matches at 7 bases. V was clipped by 4 bases and J by 2 bases; unmatched bases: 14. The CDR3 is 17 amino acids. The germline CDR1 and CDR2 sequences are MGHRA and YSYEKL. The CDR3 region has the DNA TGCGCCAGCAGCCCCCCCGGGGGGACCACCGGGCCCTACGAGCAGTACTTC. Translated, it gives CASSPPGGTTGPYEQYF.

V is TRBV28 and J is TRBJ1-4; D not resolved. The length of the CDR3 is 15 residues. The germline V gene has CDR1 MDHEN and CDR2 SYDVKM. Trimming removed 6 bases from V and 5 bases from J, with 16 bases in between. CDR3 DNA sequence: TGTGCCAGCAGGCAAAGGACGGACTTAAATGAAAAACTGTTTTTT. Translated, it gives CASRQRTDLNEKLFF.

The J gene is TRBJ1-2, the V gene TRBV6-5; 7 bases are shared with TRBD1. CDR1 and CDR2 (germline): MNHEY, SVGAGI. J gave up 4 bases and V 2 bases, and 10 bases lay outside the gene matches. The CDR3 covers 16 residues. The CDR3: CASSYHSTGPIYGYTF. CDR3 DNA sequence: TGTGCCAGCAGTTACCACTCGACAGGGCCCATCTATGGCTACACCTTC.

V usage is TRBV7-8 and J usage is TRBJ2-7, with D hard to call. CDR3 length equals 17 residues. Trimming removed 4 bases at V and 5 bases at J, with 24 bases between. In germline, CDR1 is SGHVS, CDR2 FQNEAQ. The CDR3 DNA reads TGTGCCAGCAGCTCCTGGGTTGCGGAGACCCACTACCACGAGCAGTACTTC. As protein: CASSSWVAETHYHEQYF.

This chain links TRBV6-5 with TRBJ1-5, with D possibly being TRBD1 (5 bases). The CDR3 consists of 15 residues. The V end was cut by 6 bases, the J end by 0 bases, with 12 bases between. The germline CDR1 and CDR2 sequences are MNHEY and SVGAGI. The CDR3 loop is CASRLTDNSNQPQHF. The CDR3 DNA reads TGTGCCAGCAGGCTGACAGACAATAGCAATCAGCCCCAGCATTTT.

This clone has only one observation. The rearrangement uses TRBV7-9 and TRBJ2-7, with 7 nucleotides matching TRBD2. Germline V gene data show CDR1 as SEHNR and CDR2 as FQNEAQ (reference sequence). With 5 bases clipped from V and 9 bases from J, the junction kept 7 bases outside the gene matches. There are 12 residues in the CDR3. CDR3 nucleotide sequence: TGTGCCAGCAGCCCCCGGCCGGGGGGGCAGTACTTC. Encoded protein: CASSPRPGGQYF.

The V call is TRBV3-1 (or the pseudogene TRBV3-2), the J call TRBJ2-7, with D tentatively TRBD2 (6 bases). Trimming cost V 1 base and J 4 bases, with 11 bases left between them. The germline gives CDR1 LGHDT, CDR2 YNNKEL (reference sequence). The CDR3 has 14 amino acids. CDR3 bases: TGTGCCAGCAGCCAAGGACGGGCGGGGTACGAGCAGTACTTC. Its translation: CASSQGRAGYEQYF.

This clone was found once. The chain links TRBV28 to TRBJ1-2; D might be TRBD1 (5 bases). The CDR3 spans 11 residues. Germline CDR1 is MDHEN and CDR2 is SYDVKM. V lost 5 bases to trimming and J lost 8 bases, with 9 bases between them. The CDR3 sequence: CASSLNRGYTF. The CDR3 nucleotides read TGTGCCAGCAGTCTCAACAGGGGCTACACCTTC.

This clone was counted once. J is TRBJ1-6 and V is TRBV4-1, with D possibly matching TRBD1 (5 bases). CDR1 MGHRA and CDR2 YSYEKL come from the germline V gene. Deletions cut 4 bases from V and 10 bases from J, with 11 bases between. The CDR3 is 13 amino acids. As DNA, the CDR3 is TGCGCCAGCAGCCTGGGGGGTTCCTCACCCCTCCACTTT. Protein sequence: CASSLGGSSPLHF.

This chain joins TRBV18 and TRBJ1-3; D uncertain. Deletions cut 10 bases from V and 4 bases from J, with 8 bases between. The germline V gene encodes CDR1 KGHSH and CDR2 LQKENI. There are 11 residues in the CDR3. Here the CDR3 reads CATPRGNTIYF. In DNA form, the CDR3 reads TGTGCCACCCCGAGAGGAAACACCATATATTTT.

This chain connects TRBV5-6 to TRBJ1-1, with a weak D call TRBD1 (6 bases). V was clipped by 5 bases and J by 10 bases, with 27 bases between them. This CDR3 is 16 amino acids long. Germline V lookup: CDR1 SGHDT, CDR2 YYEEEE. CDR3 region: CASSTTGRALNEGAFF. The CDR3 coding sequence is TGTGCCAGCAGTACTACAGGGCGCGCCTTGAACGAGGGAGCTTTCTTT.

This chain links TRBV29-1 with TRBJ2-7; a possible D gene is TRBD2 (6 bases). The V gene lost 2 bases and the J gene lost 6 bases, with 14 bases spanning the gap. The V gene's germline CDR1 is SQVTM and CDR2 ANQGSEA. CDR3 length equals 13 residues. The CDR3 spells CSVEIGTVGEQYF. CDR3 in DNA: TGCAGCGTTGAAATCGGGACTGTGGGCGAGCAGTACTTC.

The chain is built from TRBV10-3 and TRBJ1-4, with a weak D call TRBD1 (6 bases). CDR3 size: 13 residues. Between the trimmed V and J ends, which lost 8 bases and 8 bases, there was a span of 15 bases. CDR1 and CDR2 from the germline V gene are ENHRY and SYGVKD. This chain's CDR3 is CAISVQGNEKLFF. The CDR3 region has the DNA TGTGCCATCTCGGTCCAGGGGAACGAAAAACTGTTTTTT.

The chain employs TRBV6-4 and TRBJ2-7; TRBD1 matches 8 bases. Germline V gene data show CDR1 as MRHNA and CDR2 as SNTAGT. Trimming at V came to 5 bases and at J to 0 bases, leaving 6 bases not matched to a gene. This CDR3 contains 15 residues. In DNA, the CDR3 is TGTGCCAGCAGTATCAGGGACAGGTACTCCTACGAGCAGTACTTC. This sequence encodes CASSIRDRYSYEQYF.

This clone came up once. The chain links TRBV3-1 (or the pseudogene TRBV3-2) to TRBJ1-2; 11 bases match TRBD1. Germline CDR1 reads LGHDT; CDR2 reads YNNKEL (reference sequence). There are 14 residues in the CDR3. V lost 4 bases, J lost 7 bases, and 5 bases stayed unmatched. The CDR3 nucleotides read TGTGCCAGCAGCCGCGGACAGGGGGCGGGTGGCTACACCTTC. The encoded protein is CASSRGQGAGGYTF.